These 20 T cell receptor beta chains were all obtained from the same sample, sequenced in a study of CD8+ T cells in alopecia areata. RNA extraction and reverse transcription yielded cDNA as sequencing template. Measured with immunoSEQ multiplex PCR; TCRdb has only the in-frame clones, and not every one. Of some 170,000 clones detected, less than 75% appear once; the ten largest clones hold around 15%. Treatment described: oral pan-JAK inhibitor, 5-10 mg twice daily. The sample was CD4+ T cells sorted from blood, taken at approximately week 60, from a patient treated with tofacitinib. The receptors come from a human donor with alopecia areata.

The chain couples TRBV13 to TRBJ1-2, with no clear D. The V gene's germline CDR1 is PRHDT and CDR2 FYEKMQ (reference sequence). CDR3 length: 13 amino acids. V gave up 5 bases and J gave up 8 bases, with 15 bases separating them. CDR3: CASSPKRDPGYTF. CDR3 nucleotide sequence: TGTGCCAGCAGCCCCAAGAGGGATCCGGGCTACACCTTC.

The rearrangement joins TRBV23-1 to TRBJ1-1; D is unclear. TRBV23-1 carries the ORF label, with uncertain function. The CDR3 loop spans 14 amino acids. The V and J ends lost 1 base and 3 bases respectively, with 9 bases between them. CDR3 nucleotide sequence: TGCGCCAGCAGTCAATGCCAGGAGTACACTGAAGCTTTCTTT. Protein: CASSQCQEYTEAFF.

V usage is TRBV6-8 and J usage is TRBJ1-2; D gene ambiguous. CDR1 and CDR2 from the germline V gene are MNHGY and SAAAGT. The CDR3 has 17 amino acids. V gave up 0 bases and J gave up 1 base, with 15 bases separating them. CDR3 sequence reads: CASSYSNGDPNNYGYTF. The CDR3 DNA sequence: TGTGCCAGCAGTTACTCGAACGGAGACCCGAATAACTATGGCTACACCTTC.

This clone appeared a few times. It is likely a read error: a sequence one base away is far more abundant. The rearrangement joins TRBV9 to TRBJ2-2; the match to TRBD2 covers 9 bases. V gave up 3 bases and J gave up 2 bases; unmatched junction bases: 8. The CDR3 loop spans 17 amino acids. Germline CDR1 reads SGDLS; CDR2 reads YYNGEE. The DNA of the CDR3 is TGTGCCAGCAGCGGGTGGCTAGCGGGGCCTAACACCGGGGAGCTGTTTTTT. This gives the protein CASSGWLAGPNTGELFF. Together with reference TRBV9 and TRBJ2-2, the CDR3 gives the full variable domain: DSGVTQTPKHLITATGQRVTLRCSPRSGDLSVYWYQQSLDQGLQFLIQYYNGEERAKGNILERFSAQQFPDLHSELNLSSLELGDSALYFCASSGWLAGPNTGELFFGEGSRLTVL.

The rearrangement joins TRBV7-9 to TRBJ2-1; maybe TRBD2 (6 bases). Trimming stripped 5 bases from V and 6 bases from J, with 14 bases between. This CDR3 is 14 amino acids long. Germline loops: CDR1 SEHNR, CDR2 FQNEAQ (reference sequence). The CDR3 here is CASSVWRDGNEQFF. In DNA form, the CDR3 reads TGTGCCAGCAGCGTTTGGAGGGACGGCAATGAGCAGTTCTTC.

This rearrangement joins TRBV5-1 to TRBJ2-3; D is uncertain. This CDR3 region has 14 residues. V lost 1 base to trimming and J lost 4 bases, with 10 bases between them. The germline gives CDR1 SGHRS, CDR2 YFSETQ. The CDR3 region has the DNA TGCGCCAGCAGCTTGACGGCTGGGGCAGATACGCAGTATTTT. It translates to CASSLTAGADTQYF. The full variable domain, with the rest looked up from reference TRBV5-1 and TRBJ2-3, is KAGVTQTPRYLIKTRGQQVTLSCSPISGHRSVSWYQQTPGQGLQFLFEYFSETQRNKGNFPGRFSGRQFSNSRSEMNVSTLELGDSALYLCASSLTAGADTQYFGPGTRLTVL.

The chain joins TRBV15 to TRBJ2-2; tentatively, D is TRBD1 (6 bases). The CDR3 length is 14 residues. Germline V gives CDR1 LNHNV, CDR2 YYDKDF (reference sequence). V was shortened by 1 base and J by 4 bases, with 7 bases between the two germline ends. Here the CDR3 DNA reads TGTGCCACCAGCAGAGGGACAGTCACCGGGGAGCTGTTTTTT. It is translated as CATSRGTVTGELFF. The complete variable domain, with remaining parts taken from reference TRBV15 and TRBJ2-2, reads DAMVIQNPRYQVTQFGKPVTLSCSQTLNHNVMYWYQQKSSQAPKLLFHYYDKDFNNEADTPDNFQSRRPNTSFCFLDIRSPGLGDTAMYLCATSRGTVTGELFFGEGSRLTVL.

This clone was detected only a few times. This chain connects TRBV6-5 to TRBJ2-5; tentative D call: TRBD1 (6 bases). V lost 6 bases and J lost 4, with 15 bases in between. The length of the CDR3 is 14 residues. The germline V gene has CDR1 MNHEY and CDR2 SVGAGI. The CDR3 DNA follows: TGTGCCAGCAGGGTGACAGGTGCAGTAGAGACCCAGTACTTC. It encodes CASRVTGAVETQYF.

The chain couples TRBV5-1 to TRBJ2-3; 8 bases align to TRBD2. Germline V lookup: CDR1 SGHRS, CDR2 YFSETQ. After removal of 3 bases from V and 12 bases from J, the junction contained 15 bases not matched to a gene. The CDR3 is made up of 15 amino acids. CDR3 DNA sequence: TGCGCCAGCAGCTCCGGCCTCCCCCCGGGGGGGACCCAGTATTTT. Amino acids: CASSSGLPPGGTQYF.

As for this clone: A read error may account for a junction end that differs from germline. The rearrangement links TRBV5-6 to TRBJ2-1; 8 bases line up with TRBD2. Per the germline V gene, CDR1 is SGHDT and CDR2 is YYEEEE. The CDR3 totals 15 residues. CDR3 coding DNA: TGCGCCAGCAGCCAAGGCGGAGCGGGGGACAATGGTGCGTTCTTC. Its translation: CASSQGGAGDNGAFF.

The chain uses TRBV5-6 and TRBJ1-2; 7 bases are shared with TRBD1. V gave up 5 bases and J gave up 6 bases; unmatched junction bases: 10. Per the germline V gene, CDR1 is SGHDT and CDR2 is YYEEEE. This CDR3 is 14 amino acids long. The CDR3 sequence is CASRTRQGTHGYTF. The CDR3, as DNA: TGTGCCAGCAGAACTAGACAGGGAACCCATGGCTACACCTTC.

The rearrangement links TRBV30 to TRBJ2-5; perhaps TRBD2 as D (5 bases). This CDR3 is 15 amino acids long. The ends were cut back, 2 bases at V and 2 bases at J, with 15 bases in the middle. The germline CDR1 and CDR2 sequences are GTSNPN and SVGIG (reference sequence). For the CDR3, the DNA is TGTGCCTGGAGTAGGACTTACCTGGGGCAAGAGACCCAGTACTTC. Translated, it gives CAWSRTYLGQETQYF.

The chain joins TRBV19 to TRBJ2-3; possibly TRBD1 for D (6 bases). CDR3 length: 17 residues. V lost 6 bases and J 0 bases, leaving 19 bases between the germline ends. Germline CDR1 reads LNHDA; CDR2 reads SQIVND (reference sequence). For the CDR3, the DNA is TGTGCCAGTAGACCTATTGACAGGCTCCTTAGCACAGATACGCAGTATTTT. It codes for CASRPIDRLLSTDTQYF.

The chain combines TRBV5-6 with TRBJ1-6, with D uncertain. Deletions cut 0 bases from V and 5 bases from J, with 9 bases between. The CDR3 sequence is 15 residues long. Germline values: CDR1 SGHDT, CDR2 YYEEEE. The CDR3 protein is CASSLAPSDNSPLHF. CDR3 bases: TGTGCCAGCAGCTTGGCCCCGTCAGATAATTCACCCCTCCACTTT.

This chain joins TRBV7-2 and TRBJ2-5, with TRBD1 matching 10 bases. The trim removed 1 base at V and 9 bases at J, leaving 5 bases unmatched. Germline V gene data show CDR1 as SGHTA and CDR2 as FQGNSA. The CDR3 spans 14 residues. DNA for the CDR3: TGTGCCAGCAGCTTAGTAGCCGGACAGGGGGCCCAGTACTTC. Translated, it gives CASSLVAGQGAQYF.

This clone has just a few counts. V and J are TRBV14 and TRBJ1-6; the D is unclear. CDR1 is SGHDN, CDR2 FVKESK, per germline. V gave up 1 base and J gave up 10 bases, with 14 bases separating them. The CDR3 is made up of 15 amino acids. DNA of the CDR3: TGTGCCAGCAGCCAAGTGCCCGAGGGTCGGTCACCCCTCCACTTT. Amino acid sequence: CASSQVPEGRSPLHF.

In the case of this clone: One end of the junction fails to match germline, which may point to a read error. The chain uses TRBV7-7 and TRBJ2-7; tentatively, D is TRBD2 (6 bases). The CDR3 is 17 residues long. CDR1 and CDR2 (germline): SSHAT, FNYEAQ (reference sequence). The CDR3 nucleotides read TGTGCTAGCAGCCATCGCGATGGGGAGCGGACTACGGTGGAGCAGTACTTC. It yields the protein CASSHRDGERTTVEQYF.

This clone was seen more than once but under ten times. The chain carries TRBV6-5 and TRBJ1-2, with 7 bases that match TRBD1. This CDR3 spans 13 amino acids. Germline V gene data show CDR1 as MNHEY and CDR2 as SVGAGI. The trim removed 5 bases at V and 8 bases at J, leaving 8 bases unmatched. CDR3 region: CASSRQGSGGYTF. The CDR3, as DNA: TGTGCCAGCAGTCGACAGGGATCGGGCGGCTACACCTTC.

Concerning this clone: This CDR3 is also generated by other DNA sequences in the sample. The genes are TRBV30 and TRBJ1-1; possible D gene TRBD1, 5 bases. The CDR3 contains 13 residues. Germline loops: CDR1 GTSNPN, CDR2 SVGIG (reference sequence). The ends were cut back, 0 bases at V and 1 base at J, with 6 bases in the middle. The CDR3 loop reads CAWSVRGNTEAFF. CDR3 nucleotides: TGTGCCTGGAGTGTAAGGGGGAACACTGAAGCTTTCTTT.

This sequence joins TRBV10-3 and TRBJ1-1, with 8 bases aligning to TRBD1. The V gene end was trimmed by 3 bases and the J gene end by 1 base; junction bases not matched to a gene: 4. Germline CDR1 ENHRY, CDR2 SYGVKD. This CDR3 has 15 amino acids. The CDR3 sequence: CAISEDRGRNTEAFF. For the CDR3, the DNA is TGTGCCATCAGTGAAGACAGGGGACGGAACACTGAAGCTTTCTTT.